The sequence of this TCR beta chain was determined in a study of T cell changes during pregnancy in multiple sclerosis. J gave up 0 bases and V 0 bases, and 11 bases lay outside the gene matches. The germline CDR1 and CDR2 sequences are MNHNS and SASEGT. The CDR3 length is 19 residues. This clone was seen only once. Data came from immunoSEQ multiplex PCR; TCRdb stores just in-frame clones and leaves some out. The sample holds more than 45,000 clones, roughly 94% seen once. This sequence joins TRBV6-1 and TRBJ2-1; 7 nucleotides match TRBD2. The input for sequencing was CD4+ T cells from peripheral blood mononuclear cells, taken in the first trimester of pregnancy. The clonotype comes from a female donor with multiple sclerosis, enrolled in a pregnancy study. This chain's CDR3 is CASSEAAGVVGSSYNEQFF. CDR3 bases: TGTGCCAGCAGTGAAGCTGCGGGGGTAGTGGGAAGCTCCTACAATGAGCAGTTCTTC.